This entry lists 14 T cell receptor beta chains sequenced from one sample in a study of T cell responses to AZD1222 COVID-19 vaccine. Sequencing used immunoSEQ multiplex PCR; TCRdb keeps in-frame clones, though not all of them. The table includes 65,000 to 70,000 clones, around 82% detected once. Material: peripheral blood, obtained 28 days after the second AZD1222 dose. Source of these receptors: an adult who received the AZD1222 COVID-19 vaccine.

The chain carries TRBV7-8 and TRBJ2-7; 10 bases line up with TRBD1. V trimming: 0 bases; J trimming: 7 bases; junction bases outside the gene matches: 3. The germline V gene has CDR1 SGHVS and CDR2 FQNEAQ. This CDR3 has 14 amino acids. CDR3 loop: CASSLAGQGEEQYF. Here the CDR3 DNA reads TGTGCCAGCAGCTTAGCAGGACAGGGGGAAGAGCAGTACTTC.

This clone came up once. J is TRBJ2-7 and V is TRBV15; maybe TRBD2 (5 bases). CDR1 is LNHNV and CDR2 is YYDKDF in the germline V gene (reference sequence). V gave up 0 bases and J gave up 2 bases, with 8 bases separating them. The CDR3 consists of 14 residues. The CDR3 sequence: CATSRDVGTYEQYF. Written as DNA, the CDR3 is TGTGCCACCAGCAGAGATGTCGGGACCTACGAGCAGTACTTC.

CDR3 region: CASSQDLQGILYGYTF. The DNA of the CDR3 is TGTGCCAGCAGCCAAGATCTTCAGGGTATCCTCTATGGCTACACCTTC. The chain uses TRBV14 and TRBJ1-2; a weak D match, TRBD1 (5 bases). The germline V gene encodes CDR1 SGHDN and CDR2 FVKESK. The CDR3 length is 16 residues. Deletions cut 0 bases from V and 4 bases from J, with 15 bases between.

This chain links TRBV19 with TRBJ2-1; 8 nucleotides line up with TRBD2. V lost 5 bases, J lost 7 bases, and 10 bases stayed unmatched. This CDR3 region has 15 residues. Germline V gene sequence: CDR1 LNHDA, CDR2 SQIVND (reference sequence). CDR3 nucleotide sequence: TGTGCCAGTAGTCCTCGAGCGGGGGCCGTGAATGAGCAGTTCTTC. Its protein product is CASSPRAGAVNEQFF.

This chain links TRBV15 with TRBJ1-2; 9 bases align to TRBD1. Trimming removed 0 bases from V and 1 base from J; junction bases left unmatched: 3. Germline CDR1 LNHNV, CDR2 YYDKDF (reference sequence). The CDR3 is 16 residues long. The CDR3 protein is CATSRDGQGYNYGYTF. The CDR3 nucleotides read TGTGCCACCAGCAGAGACGGACAGGGGTATAACTATGGCTACACCTTC.

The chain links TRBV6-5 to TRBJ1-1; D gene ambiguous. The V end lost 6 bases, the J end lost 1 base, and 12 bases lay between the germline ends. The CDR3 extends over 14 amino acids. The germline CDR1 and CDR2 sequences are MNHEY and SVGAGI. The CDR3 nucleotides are TGTGCCAGCAGCATGACACATGAGAACACTGAAGCTTTCTTT. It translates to CASSMTHENTEAFF.

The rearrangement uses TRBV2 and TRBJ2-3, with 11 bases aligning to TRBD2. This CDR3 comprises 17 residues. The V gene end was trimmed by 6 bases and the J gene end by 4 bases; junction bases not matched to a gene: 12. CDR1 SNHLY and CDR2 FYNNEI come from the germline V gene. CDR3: CASRTLLAGGLADTQYF. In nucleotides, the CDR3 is TGTGCCAGCAGGACCCTCTTAGCGGGGGGGCTCGCAGATACGCAGTATTTT.

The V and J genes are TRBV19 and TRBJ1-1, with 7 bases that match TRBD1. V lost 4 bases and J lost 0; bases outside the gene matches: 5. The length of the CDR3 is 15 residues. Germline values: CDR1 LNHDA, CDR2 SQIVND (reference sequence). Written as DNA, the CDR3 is TGTGCCAGTAGTACCACAACAGGGGTGAACACTGAAGCTTTCTTT. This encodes CASSTTTGVNTEAFF.

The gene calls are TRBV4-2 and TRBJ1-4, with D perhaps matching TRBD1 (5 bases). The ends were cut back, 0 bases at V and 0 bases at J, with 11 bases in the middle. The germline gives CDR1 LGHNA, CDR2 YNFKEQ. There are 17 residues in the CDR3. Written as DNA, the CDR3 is TGTGCCAGCAGCCAAGAGGGTGGGGCAGCAACTAATGAAAAACTGTTTTTT. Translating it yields CASSQEGGAATNEKLFF.

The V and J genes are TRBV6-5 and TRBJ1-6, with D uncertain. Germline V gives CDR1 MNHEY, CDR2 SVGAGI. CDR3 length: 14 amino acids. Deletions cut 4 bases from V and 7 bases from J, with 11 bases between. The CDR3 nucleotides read TGTGCCAGCAGTTTAGGTCAGGCCAATTCACCCCTCCACTTT. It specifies CASSLGQANSPLHF.

This CDR3 is CASRLGGGAHTEAFF. The CDR3 DNA is TGTGCCAGCAGGTTGGGCGGTGGGGCTCACACTGAAGCTTTCTTT. The chain carries TRBV27 and TRBJ1-1; D possibly corresponds to TRBD1 (5 bases). The germline V gene encodes CDR1 MNHEY and CDR2 SMNVEV (reference sequence). V was cut by 6 bases and J by 3 bases, with 17 bases left in between. The CDR3 is 15 amino acids.

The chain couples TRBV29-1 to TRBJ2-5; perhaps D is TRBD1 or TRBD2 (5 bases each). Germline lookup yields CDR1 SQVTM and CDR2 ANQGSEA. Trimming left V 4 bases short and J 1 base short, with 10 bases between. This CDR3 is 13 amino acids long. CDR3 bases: TGCAGCGTTGGAACCGGGGCCCAAGAGACCCAGTACTTC. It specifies CSVGTGAQETQYF.

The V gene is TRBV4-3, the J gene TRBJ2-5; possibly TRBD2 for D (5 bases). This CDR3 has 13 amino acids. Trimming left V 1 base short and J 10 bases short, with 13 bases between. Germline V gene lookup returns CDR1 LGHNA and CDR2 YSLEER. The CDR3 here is CASSQGRAASQYF. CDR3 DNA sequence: TGCGCCAGCAGCCAAGGGAGAGCGGCTAGCCAGTACTTC.

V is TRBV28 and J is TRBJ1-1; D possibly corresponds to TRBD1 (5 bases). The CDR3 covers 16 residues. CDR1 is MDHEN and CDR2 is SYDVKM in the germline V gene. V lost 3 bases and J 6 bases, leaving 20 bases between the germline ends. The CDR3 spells CASSFGDQGGWAEAFF. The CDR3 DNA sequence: TGTGCCAGCAGTTTTGGGGACCAGGGTGGTTGGGCTGAAGCTTTCTTT. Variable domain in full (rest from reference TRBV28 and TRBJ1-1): DVKVTQSSRYLVKRTGEKVFLECVQDMDHENMFWYRQDPGLGLRLIYFSYDVKMKEKGDIPEGYSVSREKKERFSLILESASTNQTSMYLCASSFGDQGGWAEAFFGQGTRLTVV.